This T cell receptor (beta chain) came from a study of blood T cell repertoires in COVID-19. Study-level information: Acute and convalescent COVID-19 samples came from the United States, Italy and Spain. The analysed material was cDNA or gDNA that came from T cells, B-cell-depleted T cells, or PBMCs.

CDR3 length: 12 amino acids. Trimming stripped 6 bases from V and 6 bases from J, with 12 bases between. Sequencing was performed with immunoSEQ multiplex PCR; in TCRdb, only in-frame clones are kept and a portion is missing. The sample lists 260,000 or so clones, over 80% seen once, with about 2.5% in the top ten. This clone was detected only a few times. The TCR sequence derives from a young woman with acute COVID-19. Sequencing was done on a sample of PBMCs or T cells enriched from blood (not recorded which). The chain carries TRBV12-3 or TRBV12-4 and TRBJ2-7, with D tentatively TRBD1 (6 bases). CDR3 DNA sequence: TGTGCCAGCAGACTCGGACAGCTCGAGCAGTACTTC. Residues: CASRLGQLEQYF.